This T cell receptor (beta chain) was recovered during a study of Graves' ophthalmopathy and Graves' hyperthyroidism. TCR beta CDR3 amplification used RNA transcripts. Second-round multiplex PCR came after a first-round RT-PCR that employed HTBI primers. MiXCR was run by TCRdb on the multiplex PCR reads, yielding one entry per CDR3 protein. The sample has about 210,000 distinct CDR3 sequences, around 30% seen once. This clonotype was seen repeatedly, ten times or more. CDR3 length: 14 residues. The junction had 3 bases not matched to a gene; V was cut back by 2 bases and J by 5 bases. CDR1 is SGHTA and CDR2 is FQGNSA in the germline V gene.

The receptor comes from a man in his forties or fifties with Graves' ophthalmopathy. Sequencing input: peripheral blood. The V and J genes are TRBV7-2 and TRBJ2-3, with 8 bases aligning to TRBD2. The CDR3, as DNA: TGTGCCAGCAGCTTATTCGGGGGGGGAGATACGCAGTATTTT. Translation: CASSLFGGGDTQYF. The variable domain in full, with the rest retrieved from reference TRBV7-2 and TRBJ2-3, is GAGVSQSPSNKVTEKGKDVELRCDPISGHTALYWYRQSLGQGLEFLIYFQGNSAPDKSGLPSDRFSAERTGGSVSTLTIQRTQQEDSAVYLCASSLFGGGDTQYFGPGTRLTVL.